This T cell receptor beta chain stems from a study of shared clonotypes between healthy human individuals. Concerning this clone: Its antigen is unidentified.

The material for each subset, its genomic DNA, was split evenly across several immunoSEQ plates. Clones were sequenced by immunoSEQ multiplex PCR, and TCRdb holds only the in-frame ones, with some missing. The sample lists roughly 2,500,000 clones; 80% to 95% were seen once. The V gene's germline CDR1 is SGHVS and CDR2 FQNEAQ. Deletions cut 0 bases from V and 2 bases from J, with 8 bases between. The length of the CDR3 is 15 residues. Findings and caveats of the study: Among the subsets, naive ones generally showed larger estimated richness than memory ones.

The chain carries TRBV7-8 and TRBJ2-1; tentative D call: TRBD2 (5 bases). Sequenced input: naive CD4+ T cells from PBMCs. Subset specified: CD45RA+ positively selected. The receptor's source is a young man in good health. Some clones in this sample may be carry-over from other donors' samples. Here the CDR3 reads CASSLAGVAYNEQFF. The CDR3 DNA sequence: TGTGCCAGCAGCTTAGCGGGAGTTGCCTACAATGAGCAGTTCTTC.